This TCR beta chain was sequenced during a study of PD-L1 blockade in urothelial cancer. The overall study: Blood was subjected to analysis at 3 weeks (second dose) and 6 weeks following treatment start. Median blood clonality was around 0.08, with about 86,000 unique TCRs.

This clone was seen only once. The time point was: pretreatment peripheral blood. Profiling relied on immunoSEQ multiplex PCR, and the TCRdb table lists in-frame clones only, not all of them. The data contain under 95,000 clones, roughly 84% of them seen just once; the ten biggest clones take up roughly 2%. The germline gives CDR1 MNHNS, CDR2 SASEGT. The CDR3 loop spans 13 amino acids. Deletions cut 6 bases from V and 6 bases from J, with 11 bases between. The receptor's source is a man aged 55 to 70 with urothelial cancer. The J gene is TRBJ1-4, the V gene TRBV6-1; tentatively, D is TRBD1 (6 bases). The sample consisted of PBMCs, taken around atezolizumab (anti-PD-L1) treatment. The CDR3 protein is CASRTTGHEKLFF. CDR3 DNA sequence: TGTGCCAGCAGGACAACAGGGCATGAAAAACTGTTTTTT.